This entry describes one T cell receptor beta chain. The use of a sample-barcoded 5' primer and a J-beta primer mix characterized a second PCR of 7 to 11 cycles. TCRdb recomputed calls from the 5' RACE reads with MiXCR, one row per CDR3 protein. The sample lists roughly 1.4 million distinct CDR3 sequences; almost 60% were seen once. In germline, CDR1 is MNHEY, CDR2 SMNVEV (reference sequence). V was shortened by 6 bases and J by 8 bases, with 19 bases between the two germline ends. There are 14 residues in the CDR3. The sample originates from a study of blood T cells in healthy people across ages. Healthy Caucasian individuals from Russia aged about 6 to 95 served as donors. Around 9 milliliters of peripheral blood were drawn from each donor into EDTA-treated tubes. PBMCs were isolated at a quantity of at least 7 million per sample.

V and J are TRBV27 and TRBJ1-2; D remains ambiguous. This receptor was taken from a young man in good health. Sequenced sample: blood. The CDR3 protein is CASRMGPRLDGYTF. For the CDR3, the DNA is TGTGCCAGCAGGATGGGTCCTCGGCTTGACGGCTACACCTTC.